Below are 17 T cell receptor beta chains sequenced from a single sample in a study of radiotherapy plus CTLA-4 blockade in lung cancer (dated by TCRdb to 2017 to 2018). The library relied on the immunoSEQ multiplex PCR assay. Entries here come from immuneACCESS through TCRdb and include only in-frame sequences with V and J called. Some clones fail to appear in such tables; in the studies checked, an unresolved V gene covers under half of the shortfall, and the cause of the remainder is unknown. For this sample there are 80,000 or so clones; more than 60% appear just once. Roughly 20% of the sample comes from the top ten. The specimen was peripheral blood, collected from a patient treated with radiotherapy plus ipilimumab. The receptors originated from a human donor with non-small cell lung cancer whose response to radiotherapy plus ipilimumab could not be evaluated. Some clones in this sample may be carry-over from other donors' samples.

The chain uses TRBV5-5 and TRBJ2-4; 7 bases map to TRBD1. The ends lost 4 bases at V and 14 bases at J; junction bases unmatched: 6. This CDR3 has 11 residues. Per the germline V gene, CDR1 is SGHKS and CDR2 is YYEKEE (reference sequence). CDR3 sequence: CASSVGTDKYF. In DNA, the CDR3 is TGTGCCAGCAGCGTCGGGACAGACAAGTACTTC.

The chain has TRBV6-5 and TRBJ2-7; weak D call: TRBD2 (7 bases). V shed 2 bases and J shed 2 bases, with 13 bases lying between them. The CDR3 spans 15 residues. The germline V gene encodes CDR1 MNHEY and CDR2 SVGAGI. The CDR3 reads CASSYGGGNTYEQYF. The CDR3 region has the DNA TGTGCCAGCAGTTACGGCGGGGGCAACACCTACGAGCAGTACTTC.

The genes are TRBV28 and TRBJ2-3; 8 nucleotides align to TRBD2. After removal of 2 bases from V and 3 bases from J, the junction contained 19 bases not matched to a gene. Germline CDR1 reads MDHEN; CDR2 reads SYDVKM. CDR3 length: 20 residues. CDR3 DNA: TGTGCCAGCAGTTTAATATTAGTGGGGCGGGGGGCCATAAGGACAGATACGCAGTATTTT. Protein product: CASSLILVGRGAIRTDTQYF.

CDR3 amino acids: CASSSRTGLNTEAFF. In DNA form, the CDR3 reads TGTGCCAGCAGCTCGAGGACAGGACTGAACACTGAAGCTTTCTTT. V gene TRBV7-6 combines with J gene TRBJ1-1; 7 bases are shared with TRBD1. The CDR3 sequence is 15 residues long. V was clipped by 4 bases and J by 0 bases; unmatched bases: 5. The germline V gene has CDR1 SGHVS and CDR2 FNYEAQ.

The chain couples TRBV28 to TRBJ2-1, with 14 bases matching TRBD2. The germline V gene has CDR1 MDHEN and CDR2 SYDVKM. V dropped 4 bases and J dropped 7; count of bases not matched to a gene: 15. This CDR3 contains 19 residues. For the CDR3, the DNA is TGTGCCAGCAGTTACTTTGATCCTCGACTAGCGGGGGGGCTAAATGAGCAGTTCTTC. This encodes CASSYFDPRLAGGLNEQFF.

The chain recombines TRBV27 with TRBJ2-7, with TRBD1 matching 9 bases. Trimming cost V 3 bases and J 5 bases; bases outside gene matches: 2. This CDR3 has 13 amino acids. Germline loops: CDR1 MNHEY, CDR2 SMNVEV (reference sequence). As DNA, the CDR3 is TGTGCCAGCAGTTTGTACAGGGGGCACGAGCAGTACTTC. This gives the protein CASSLYRGHEQYF.

This clone has only a few counts. The chain recombines TRBV28 with TRBJ1-1, with 8 bases matching TRBD1. The CDR3 consists of 15 residues. Germline loops: CDR1 MDHEN, CDR2 SYDVKM. Unmatched junction bases numbered 7, after V lost 6 bases and J lost 1 base. CDR3 in amino acids: CASSSPGTGNTEAFF. The CDR3 DNA sequence: TGTGCCAGCAGCAGCCCCGGGACAGGGAACACTGAAGCTTTCTTT.

The J gene is TRBJ1-2, the V gene TRBV9, with 7 positions matching TRBD1. In germline, CDR1 is SGDLS, CDR2 YYNGEE. Losses at the gene ends were 0 bases for V and 7 bases for J; bases not matched to a gene: 9. CDR3 length: 15 amino acids. The CDR3 sequence: CASSVEGRQGGGYTF. The CDR3 DNA reads TGTGCCAGCAGCGTAGAAGGTAGACAGGGCGGTGGCTACACCTTC.

This clone has only a few counts. CDR3 DNA: TGTGCCAGCAGTGAGGGCCGGGGCACTGAAGCTTTCTTT. Its protein product is CASSEGRGTEAFF. The J gene is TRBJ1-1, the V gene TRBV6-4, with no clear D. The CDR3 length is 13 residues. CDR1 is MRHNA, CDR2 SNTAGT, per germline. The germline V and J ends were trimmed by 3 bases and 4 bases, with 9 bases remaining between them.

V and J are TRBV6-5 and TRBJ2-5, with 10 bases identical to TRBD2. The J call may be mistaken, given a closer DNA end match to TRBJ2-7. Germline assignment: CDR1 MNHEY and CDR2 SVGAGI. The CDR3 is made up of 16 amino acids. DNA of the CDR3: TGTGCCAGCAGTTACCTGGTAGCGGGGGGATCCTACGAGCAGTACTTC. Its translation is CASSYLVAGGSYEQYF.

V and J are TRBV5-1 and TRBJ2-2; unclear D gene. This CDR3 has 16 residues. Germline V gives CDR1 SGHRS, CDR2 YFSETQ. Trimming left V 5 bases short and J 4 bases short, with 18 bases between. The CDR3 coding sequence is TGCGCCAGCAGGCGTGGATCCGGGTCGAGCACCGGGGAGCTGTTTTTT. Protein: CASRRGSGSSTGELFF. The full variable domain, with the rest looked up from reference TRBV5-1 and TRBJ2-2, is KAGVTQTPRYLIKTRGQQVTLSCSPISGHRSVSWYQQTPGQGLQFLFEYFSETQRNKGNFPGRFSGRQFSNSRSEMNVSTLELGDSALYLCASRRGSGSSTGELFFGEGSRLTVL.

Written as DNA, the CDR3 is TGCGCCAGCAGCTTGGCTGGGACAGGGACGAATTCACCCCTCCACTTT. As protein: CASSLAGTGTNSPLHF. This sequence joins TRBV5-1 and TRBJ1-6; 9 nucleotides line up with TRBD1. V shed 0 bases and J 7 bases; nucleotides not matched to a gene: 5. The CDR3 is 16 residues long. The germline gives CDR1 SGHRS, CDR2 YFSETQ.

This sequence joins TRBV6-6 and TRBJ2-5, with 14 bases fitting TRBD2. The germline V gene has CDR1 MNHNY and CDR2 SVGAGI (reference sequence). The J segment lost 1 base and the V segment lost 4 bases, leaving 2 bases of the junction unmatched. The CDR3 sequence is 16 residues long. The CDR3 nucleotides read TGTGCCAGCAGTTTAGGACTAGCGGGGGGCCAAGAGACCCAGTACTTC. Amino acids: CASSLGLAGGQETQYF.

The chain couples TRBV7-2 to TRBJ2-3, with D perhaps TRBD2 (5 bases). Between the trimmed V and J ends, which lost 5 bases and 0 bases, there was a span of 15 bases. CDR3 size: 16 residues. CDR1 and CDR2 from the germline V gene are SGHTA and FQGNSA. The CDR3 region has the DNA TGTGCCAGCAGCCCCCCCCCACTAGGAAGCACAGATACGCAGTATTTT. Translated, it gives CASSPPPLGSTDTQYF.

In its sample, this clone was seen once. V usage is TRBV5-5 and J usage is TRBJ2-3, with 7 nucleotides matching TRBD2. The CDR3 loop spans 16 amino acids. The V and J ends lost 1 base and 2 bases, in that order; junction bases with no gene match: 7. CDR1 is SGHKS and CDR2 is YYEKEE in the germline V gene (reference sequence). CDR3 residues: CASSLYASGPTDTQYF. For the CDR3, the DNA is TGTGCCAGCAGCTTGTACGCTAGCGGCCCCACAGATACGCAGTATTTT.

The chain uses TRBV28 and TRBJ1-5; 9 bases agree with TRBD1. V lost 3 bases, J lost 3 bases, and 12 bases stayed unmatched. Germline V CDR1 and CDR2: MDHEN, SYDVKM. The length of the CDR3 is 18 residues. CDR3 protein: CASSFLQGAGWDNQPQHF. CDR3 bases: TGTGCCAGCAGTTTCTTACAGGGGGCGGGTTGGGACAATCAGCCCCAGCATTTT. The whole variable domain, remainder taken from reference TRBV28 and TRBJ1-5, is DVKVTQSSRYLVKRTGEKVFLECVQDMDHENMFWYRQDPGLGLRLIYFSYDVKMKEKGDIPEGYSVSREKKERFSLILESASTNQTSMYLCASSFLQGAGWDNQPQHFGDGTRLSIL.

This clone has only a few counts. The rearrangement links TRBV4-2 to TRBJ2-2; 8 bases match TRBD2. In germline, CDR1 is LGHNA, CDR2 YNFKEQ. The trim removed 4 bases at V and 6 bases at J, leaving 4 bases unmatched. CDR3 length equals 14 residues. Here the CDR3 DNA reads TGTGCCAGCAGCCTAGGCGGGGGGTCCGGGGAGCTGTTTTTT. It codes for CASSLGGGSGELFF.